The next 25 T cell receptor beta chains were all read from a single sample in a study of T cell repertoires and HLA-DP antigens. The table came from immunoSEQ multiplex PCR; TCRdb's copy has only in-frame clones and leaves some out. The sample consists of around 110,000 clones, around 92% of them appearing once. Antigen specificity for these receptors is unknown. Material: CD4+ T cells from PBMCs. These receptor sequences come from a young woman in good health and CMV-seronegative.

This clone has a single count. The chain is built from TRBV19 and TRBJ1-4; TRBD1 is a possible D gene (6 bases). This CDR3 has 13 residues. Germline CDR1 reads LNHDA; CDR2 reads SQIVND (reference sequence). V shed 6 bases and J shed 7 bases, with 12 bases lying between them. CDR3: CASRERDTEKLFF. For the CDR3, the DNA is TGTGCCAGTAGGGAGCGGGACACTGAAAAACTGTTTTTT.

A single count supports this clone. The CDR3 here is CASSMGQGDGYTF. The CDR3 DNA is TGTGCCAGTAGTATGGGTCAGGGGGATGGCTACACCTTC. The rearrangement links TRBV19 to TRBJ1-2, with 7 bases matching TRBD1. CDR3 length: 13 residues. V shed 3 bases, J shed 6 bases, and the junction held 4 bases outside the gene matches. CDR1 and CDR2 from the germline V gene are LNHDA and SQIVND (reference sequence).

The chain couples TRBV7-2 to TRBJ1-5; 8 bases are a match to TRBD1. V was pared by 5 bases and J by 0 bases, with 3 bases of the junction left unmatched. The CDR3 runs 15 residues. Germline V gives CDR1 SGHTA, CDR2 FQGNSA. The CDR3 DNA follows: TGTGCCAGCAGCCCGACAGGGGCTAGCAATCAGCCCCAGCATTTT. Translated, it gives CASSPTGASNQPQHF.

The rearrangement joins TRBV5-4 to TRBJ2-2; D may be TRBD2 (6 bases). V was clipped by 0 bases and J by 1 base, with 13 bases between them. The germline gives CDR1 SGHNT, CDR2 YYREEE (reference sequence). This CDR3 has 17 amino acids. CDR3 sequence reads: CASSLGPGGMNTGELFF. As DNA, the CDR3 is TGTGCCAGCAGCTTGGGTCCCGGCGGGATGAACACCGGGGAGCTGTTTTTT.

This rearrangement joins TRBV7-6 to TRBJ1-2; D might be TRBD1 (6 bases). The germline V gene has CDR1 SGHVS and CDR2 FNYEAQ. V gave up 5 bases and J gave up 3 bases, with 16 bases separating them. The CDR3 sequence is 15 residues long. The CDR3 reads CASSPPGVPYYGYTF. CDR3 nucleotide sequence: TGTGCCAGCAGCCCACCAGGGGTCCCGTACTATGGCTACACCTTC.

The chain joins TRBV14 to TRBJ1-2; perhaps TRBD1 as D (5 bases). The CDR3 loop spans 13 amino acids. From germline, CDR1 is SGHDN and CDR2 FVKESK. V was clipped by 4 bases and J by 5 bases, with 11 bases between them. Here the CDR3 DNA reads TGTGCCAGCAGCCGACAGATAGCTTATGGCTACACCTTC. This gives the protein CASSRQIAYGYTF.

The chain employs TRBV5-1 and TRBJ2-2, with D tentatively TRBD2 (5 bases). The length of the CDR3 is 15 residues. Trimming cost V 1 base and J 4 bases, with 11 bases left between them. Germline V gene data show CDR1 as SGHRS and CDR2 as YFSETQ. CDR3 sequence: CASSLTGIGTGELFF. The DNA of the CDR3 is TGCGCCAGCAGCTTGACCGGGATCGGCACCGGGGAGCTGTTTTTT.

The chain has TRBV4-3 and TRBJ1-4, with D unclear. V lost 4 bases, J lost 3 bases, and 9 bases lay in between. The CDR3 loop spans 14 amino acids. The germline CDR1 and CDR2 sequences are LGHNA and YSLEER. CDR3 in amino acids: CASSPGTSNEKLFF. The CDR3 coding sequence is TGCGCCAGCAGCCCGGGAACATCTAATGAAAAACTGTTTTTT.

CDR3 region: CASSTGMSTEAFF. DNA of the CDR3: TGTGCCAGCTCGACAGGGATGAGCACTGAAGCTTTCTTT. The chain employs TRBV18 and TRBJ1-1; TRBD1 agrees at 7 bases. J lost 4 bases, V lost 6 bases, and 5 bases had no gene match. CDR1 is KGHSH and CDR2 is LQKENI in the germline V gene. The CDR3 is 13 amino acids.

V and J are TRBV7-9 and TRBJ1-1, with D hard to call. This CDR3 comprises 13 residues. Germline CDR1 reads SEHNR; CDR2 reads FQNEAQ (reference sequence). V lost 1 base and J 0 bases, leaving 3 bases between the germline ends. The CDR3 bases are TGTGCCAGCAGCTTAGTTATGAACACTGAAGCTTTCTTT. It yields the protein CASSLVMNTEAFF.

The chain links TRBV18 to TRBJ2-3; possibly TRBD2 for D (5 bases). Germline CDR1 reads KGHSH; CDR2 reads LQKENI. The V gene lost 3 bases and the J gene lost 1 base, with 11 bases spanning the gap. There are 15 residues in the CDR3. The CDR3, as DNA: TGTGCCAGCTCACCGGAGTCGCGGGGCACAGATACGCAGTATTTT. This codes for CASSPESRGTDTQYF.

The V gene is TRBV7-9, the J gene TRBJ1-5; unclear D gene. V shed 1 base and J shed 6 bases, with 4 bases lying between them. Germline loops: CDR1 SEHNR, CDR2 FQNEAQ (reference sequence). CDR3 length: 12 amino acids. The CDR3 spells CASSLGRQPQHF. In DNA form, the CDR3 reads TGTGCCAGCAGCTTAGGCCGTCAGCCCCAGCATTTT.

V gene TRBV7-2 combines with J gene TRBJ2-1; D uncertain. Germline lookup yields CDR1 SGHTA and CDR2 FQGNSA. Trimming pared 5 bases from V and 8 bases from J, leaving 13 bases between. This CDR3 is 13 amino acids long. The CDR3 region is CASSPWGWDEQFF. Written as DNA, the CDR3 is TGTGCCAGCAGCCCTTGGGGTTGGGATGAGCAGTTCTTC.

The chain employs TRBV29-1 and TRBJ2-3, with D possibly being TRBD1 (6 bases). Looked up from germline, CDR1 is SQVTM and CDR2 is ANQGSEA. The V end lost 3 bases, the J end lost 2 bases, and 9 bases lay between the germline ends. This CDR3 is 13 amino acids long. CDR3 in amino acids: CSVDEGHTDTQYF. In nucleotides, the CDR3 is TGCAGCGTTGACGAGGGACACACAGATACGCAGTATTTT.

The CDR3 nucleotides are TGTGCCAGCAGTGAAATGGCAGCTTCCACTGAAGCTTTCTTT. As protein: CASSEMAASTEAFF. The V call is TRBV2, the J call TRBJ1-1; D not resolved. The CDR3 is 14 amino acids. The germline V and J ends were trimmed by 2 bases and 4 bases, with 11 bases remaining between them. Germline CDR1 and CDR2: SNHLY and FYNNEI.

V and J are TRBV28 and TRBJ2-7; D unresolved. Germline CDR1 reads MDHEN; CDR2 reads SYDVKM. V was pared by 5 bases and J by 5 bases, with 16 bases between. CDR3 size: 14 residues. CDR3 nucleotides: TGTGCCAGCAGTCTCCCCGGTTTCGCGCACGAGCAGTACGTC. Its translation is CASSLPGFAHEQYV.

The chain is built from TRBV7-2 and TRBJ1-5, with 9 bases aligning to TRBD1. CDR3 length: 17 amino acids. The germline V gene encodes CDR1 SGHTA and CDR2 FQGNSA. Trimming took 6 bases from V and 2 from J; bases not matched to a gene: 11. This CDR3 reads CASSPRGQGVGNQPQHF. The CDR3 DNA reads as TGTGCCAGCAGTCCTAGGGGACAGGGTGTTGGCAATCAGCCCCAGCATTTT.

The chain carries TRBV9 and TRBJ2-3; D is possibly TRBD1 or TRBD2 (5 bases each). Germline-derived CDR1 and CDR2 are SGDLS and YYNGEE. The CDR3 length is 18 residues. Between the trimmed V and J ends, which lost 4 bases and 2 bases, there was a span of 23 bases. This chain's CDR3 is CASSTGAVRVRHTDTQYF. DNA of the CDR3: TGTGCCAGCAGCACCGGGGCCGTGAGGGTTAGACACACAGATACGCAGTATTTT.

The count of this clone is one. The V gene is TRBV5-1, the J gene TRBJ2-4; 9 nucleotides line up with TRBD1. CDR3 size: 18 residues. Germline trimming cut 0 bases from V and 2 bases from J; bases unmatched to any gene: 9. Germline-derived CDR1 and CDR2 are SGHRS and YFSETQ. CDR3 nucleotides: TGCGCCAGCAGCTTGGATGGGACAGGGTACGGAACCAAAAACATTCAGTACTTC. Its translation: CASSLDGTGYGTKNIQYF.

The chain links TRBV29-1 to TRBJ2-3; 14 nucleotides agree with TRBD2. This CDR3 spans 16 amino acids. V gave up 7 bases and J gave up 3 bases; unmatched junction bases: 9. CDR1 SQVTM and CDR2 ANQGSEA come from the germline V gene. The CDR3 reads CSALGTSGSFTDTQYF. The CDR3 DNA reads TGCAGCGCACTTGGGACTAGCGGGAGTTTTACAGATACGCAGTATTTT.

Here the CDR3 reads CASSFGARDTGELFF. CDR3 bases: TGTGCCAGCAGTTTCGGGGCCAGGGACACCGGGGAGCTGTTTTTT. V usage is TRBV28 and J usage is TRBJ2-2; D possibly matches TRBD1 or TRBD2 (5 bases each). The ends were cut back, 3 bases at V and 3 bases at J, with 11 bases in the middle. The CDR3 spans 15 residues. Germline CDR1 is MDHEN and CDR2 is SYDVKM.

This rearrangement joins TRBV19 to TRBJ1-3, with D perhaps matching TRBD1 (5 bases). The CDR3 runs 19 residues. Trimming stripped 8 bases from V and 0 bases from J, with 26 bases between. Germline-derived CDR1 and CDR2 are LNHDA and SQIVND (reference sequence). CDR3: CASHHLGTLTQASGNTIYF. The DNA for the CDR3 is TGTGCCAGTCACCACCTCGGAACCCTCACACAGGCCTCTGGAAACACCATATATTTT.

This sequence joins TRBV11-2 and TRBJ2-1; 12 bases align to TRBD1. The CDR3 has 16 amino acids. The V gene end was trimmed by 4 bases and the J gene end by 10 bases; junction bases not matched to a gene: 11. Per the germline V gene, CDR1 is SGHAT and CDR2 is FQNNGV. CDR3 nucleotides: TGTGCCAGCAGCTCCCGAACCGGGACAGGGGGCATGGAGCAGTTCTTC. The encoded protein is CASSSRTGTGGMEQFF.

The chain joins TRBV19 to TRBJ1-2, with a possible D match to TRBD1 (5 bases). V dropped 5 bases and J dropped 9 bases, with 19 bases sitting between them. CDR3 size: 14 residues. Germline CDR1 LNHDA, CDR2 SQIVND (reference sequence). The CDR3 sequence is CASSRQGGMDSYTF. CDR3 DNA: TGTGCCAGTAGTCGGCAGGGTGGAATGGATAGCTACACCTTC.

This chain uses TRBV7-2 with TRBJ2-1; TRBD1 aligns across 10 bases. Germline trimming cut 5 bases from V and 5 bases from J; bases unmatched to any gene: 6. This CDR3 comprises 15 residues. Germline CDR1 and CDR2: SGHTA and FQGNSA. The CDR3 region has the DNA TGTGCCAGCAGCAGAAGGGACAGGGGACACAATGAGCAGTTCTTC. It is translated as CASSRRDRGHNEQFF.